This paragraph covers one TCR beta chain sequence. What it recognizes is unknown. These data come from a study of shared clonotypes between healthy human individuals. CD8 cells classed as naive were CD45RO-negative and positively selected for CCR7, excluding terminally differentiated effector memory CD45RA+ cells. Measured with immunoSEQ multiplex PCR; TCRdb has only the in-frame clones, and not every one. The sample shows hundreds of thousands of clones, 95% of them seen only once. Whole-study results and caveats: Deeper or shallower sequencing was expected to change how clonotypes are shared among donors. Generation of non-shared clonotypes was less probable than generation of clonotypes shared by all four donors.

Sample: naive CD8+ T cells sorted from blood. The TCR was taken from a woman aged 30 to 39 in good health.

CDR3 sequence reads: CASSFAGSADTQYF. The CDR3 region has the DNA TGTGCCAGCAGTTTTGCGGGAAGCGCAGATACGCAGTATTTT. The chain uses TRBV28 and TRBJ2-3; possibly TRBD2 for D (6 bases). The V gene lost 3 bases and the J gene lost 4 bases, with 11 bases spanning the gap. Germline V gives CDR1 MDHEN, CDR2 SYDVKM. This CDR3 region has 14 residues.